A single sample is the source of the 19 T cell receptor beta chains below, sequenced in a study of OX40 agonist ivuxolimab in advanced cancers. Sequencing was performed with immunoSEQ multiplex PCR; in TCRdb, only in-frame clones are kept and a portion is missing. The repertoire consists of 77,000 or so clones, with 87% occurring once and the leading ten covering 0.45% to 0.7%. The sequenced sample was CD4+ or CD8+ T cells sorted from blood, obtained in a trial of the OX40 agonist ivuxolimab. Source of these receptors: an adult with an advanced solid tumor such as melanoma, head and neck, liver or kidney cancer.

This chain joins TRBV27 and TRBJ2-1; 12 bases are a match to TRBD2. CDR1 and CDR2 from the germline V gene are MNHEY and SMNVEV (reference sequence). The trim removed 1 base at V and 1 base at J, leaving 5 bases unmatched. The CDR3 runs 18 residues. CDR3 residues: CASSLLGLAGGSYNEQFF. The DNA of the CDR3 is TGTGCCAGCAGTTTATTGGGCCTAGCGGGGGGGTCCTACAATGAGCAGTTCTTC.

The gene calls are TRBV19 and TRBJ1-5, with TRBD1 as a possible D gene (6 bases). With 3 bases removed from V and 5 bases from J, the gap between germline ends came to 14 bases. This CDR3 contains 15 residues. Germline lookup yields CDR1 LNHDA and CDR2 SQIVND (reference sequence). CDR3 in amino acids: CASSIQGQGHQPQHF. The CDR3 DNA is TGTGCCAGTAGTATTCAGGGGCAGGGTCATCAGCCCCAGCATTTT.

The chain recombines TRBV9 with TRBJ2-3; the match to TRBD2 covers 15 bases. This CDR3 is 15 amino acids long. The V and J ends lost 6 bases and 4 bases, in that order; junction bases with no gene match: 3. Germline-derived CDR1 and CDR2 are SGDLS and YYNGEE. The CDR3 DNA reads TGTGCCAGCAACGGACTAGCGGGGGGGCCAGATACGCAGTATTTT. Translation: CASNGLAGGPDTQYF.

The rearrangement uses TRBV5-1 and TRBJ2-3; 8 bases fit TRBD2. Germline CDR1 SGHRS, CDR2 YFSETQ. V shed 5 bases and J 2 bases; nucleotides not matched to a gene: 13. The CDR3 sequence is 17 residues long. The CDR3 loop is CASRSASGPEFTDTQYF. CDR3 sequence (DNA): TGCGCCAGCAGGTCGGCTAGCGGGCCCGAATTCACAGATACGCAGTATTTT.

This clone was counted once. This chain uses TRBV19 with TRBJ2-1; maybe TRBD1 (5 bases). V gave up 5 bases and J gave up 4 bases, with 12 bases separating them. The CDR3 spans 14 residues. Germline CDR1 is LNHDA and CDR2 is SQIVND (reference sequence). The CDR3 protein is CASSWLGAYNEQFF. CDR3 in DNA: TGTGCCAGTAGTTGGCTAGGGGCTTACAATGAGCAGTTCTTC.

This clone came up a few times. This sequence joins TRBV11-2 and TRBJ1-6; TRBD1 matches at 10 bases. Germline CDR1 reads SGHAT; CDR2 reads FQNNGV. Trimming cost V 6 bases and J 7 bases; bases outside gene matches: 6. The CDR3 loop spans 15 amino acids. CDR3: CASRRPGQGNSPLHF. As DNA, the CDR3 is TGTGCCAGCAGAAGACCGGGACAGGGGAATTCACCCCTCCACTTT.

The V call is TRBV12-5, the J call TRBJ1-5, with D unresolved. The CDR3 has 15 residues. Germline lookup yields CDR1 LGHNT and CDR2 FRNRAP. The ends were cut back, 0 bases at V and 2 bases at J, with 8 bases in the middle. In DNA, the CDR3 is TGTGCTAGTGGTTTGGTAGGGTCAGGCAATCAGCCCCAGCATTTT. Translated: CASGLVGSGNQPQHF.

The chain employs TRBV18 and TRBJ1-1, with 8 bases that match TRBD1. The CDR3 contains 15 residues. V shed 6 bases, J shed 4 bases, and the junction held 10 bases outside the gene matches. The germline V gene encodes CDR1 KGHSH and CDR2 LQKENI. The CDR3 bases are TGTGCCAGCTCTACGAGAGGACAGGGCGGCACTGAAGCTTTCTTT. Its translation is CASSTRGQGGTEAFF.

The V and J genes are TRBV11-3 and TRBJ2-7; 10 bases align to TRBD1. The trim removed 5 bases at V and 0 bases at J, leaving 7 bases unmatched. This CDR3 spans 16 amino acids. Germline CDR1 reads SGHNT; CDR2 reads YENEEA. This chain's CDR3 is CASSPRGQGSSYEQYF. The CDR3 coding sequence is TGTGCCAGCAGCCCCAGGGGACAGGGGAGCTCCTACGAGCAGTACTTC.

In DNA form, the CDR3 reads TGTGCCAGCAGCTCCTCTAATTACAATGAGCAGTTCTTC. Translating gives CASSSSNYNEQFF. The gene calls are TRBV7-3 and TRBJ2-1; D is uncertain. Per the germline V gene, CDR1 is SGHTA and CDR2 is FQGTGA. Deletions cut 4 bases from V and 4 bases from J, with 8 bases between. This CDR3 contains 13 residues.

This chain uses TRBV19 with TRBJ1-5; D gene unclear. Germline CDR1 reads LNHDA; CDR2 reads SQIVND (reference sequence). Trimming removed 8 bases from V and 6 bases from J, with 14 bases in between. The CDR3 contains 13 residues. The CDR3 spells CASGYRVGQPQHF. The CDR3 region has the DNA TGTGCCAGTGGATACCGCGTTGGTCAGCCCCAGCATTTT.

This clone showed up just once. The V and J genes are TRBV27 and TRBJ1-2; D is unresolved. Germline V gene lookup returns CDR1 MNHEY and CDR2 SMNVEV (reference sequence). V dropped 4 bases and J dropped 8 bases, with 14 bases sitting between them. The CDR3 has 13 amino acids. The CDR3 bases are TGTGCCAGCAGTTCATACGTTGGGGAGGGCTACACCTTC. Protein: CASSSYVGEGYTF.

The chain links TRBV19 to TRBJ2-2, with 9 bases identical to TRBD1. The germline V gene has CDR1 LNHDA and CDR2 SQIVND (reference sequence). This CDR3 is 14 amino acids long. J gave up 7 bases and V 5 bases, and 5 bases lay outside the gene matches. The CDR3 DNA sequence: TGTGCCAGTAGTGTTACAGGGGGCTACGGGGAGCTGTTTTTT. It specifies CASSVTGGYGELFF.

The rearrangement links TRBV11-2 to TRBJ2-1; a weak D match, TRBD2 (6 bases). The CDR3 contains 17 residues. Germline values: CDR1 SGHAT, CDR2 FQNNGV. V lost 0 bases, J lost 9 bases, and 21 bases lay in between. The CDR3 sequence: CASSLDPWGVPFPEQFF. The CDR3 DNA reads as TGTGCCAGCAGCTTAGATCCTTGGGGGGTACCGTTCCCTGAGCAGTTCTTC.

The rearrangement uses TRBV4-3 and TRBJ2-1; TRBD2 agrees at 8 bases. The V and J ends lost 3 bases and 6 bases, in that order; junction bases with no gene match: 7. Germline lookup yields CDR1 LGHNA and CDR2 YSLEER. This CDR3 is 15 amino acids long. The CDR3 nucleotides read TGCGCCAGCAGCCAGTCCATAGCGGGGATCAATGAGCAGTTCTTC. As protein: CASSQSIAGINEQFF.

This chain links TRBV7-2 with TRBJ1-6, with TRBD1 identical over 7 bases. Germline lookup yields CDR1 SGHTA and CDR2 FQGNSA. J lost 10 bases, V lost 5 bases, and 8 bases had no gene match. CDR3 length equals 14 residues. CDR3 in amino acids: CASSRDRVGSPLHF. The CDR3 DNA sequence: TGTGCCAGCAGCCGCGACAGGGTTGGGTCACCCCTCCACTTT.

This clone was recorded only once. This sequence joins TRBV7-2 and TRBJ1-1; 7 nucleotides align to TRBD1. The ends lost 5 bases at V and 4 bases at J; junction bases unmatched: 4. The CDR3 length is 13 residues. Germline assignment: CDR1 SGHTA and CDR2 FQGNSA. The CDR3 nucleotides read TGTGCCAGCAGCATGGACAGGCGCACTGAAGCTTTCTTT. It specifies CASSMDRRTEAFF.

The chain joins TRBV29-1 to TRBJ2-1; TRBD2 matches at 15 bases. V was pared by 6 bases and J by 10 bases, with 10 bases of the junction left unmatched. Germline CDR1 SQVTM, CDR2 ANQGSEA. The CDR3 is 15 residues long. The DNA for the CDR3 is TGCAGCGTAGGCCGGACTAGCGGGAGGGCCAGCGAGCAGTTCTTC. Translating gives CSVGRTSGRASEQFF.

The CDR3 region has the DNA TGTGCCAGTAGTCGGGACTTTTATCGGCCCCAGCATTTT. Protein product: CASSRDFYRPQHF. This chain links TRBV19 with TRBJ1-5, with D perhaps TRBD1 (5 bases). The V end was cut by 5 bases, the J end by 9 bases, with 14 bases between. Looked up from germline, CDR1 is LNHDA and CDR2 is SQIVND (reference sequence). This CDR3 contains 13 residues. The variable domain in full, with the rest retrieved from reference TRBV19 and TRBJ1-5, is DGGITQSPKYLFRKEGQNVTLSCEQNLNHDAMYWYRQDPGQGLRLIYYSQIVNDFQKGDIAEGYSVSREKKESFPLTVTSAQKNPTAFYLCASSRDFYRPQHFGDGTRLSIL.